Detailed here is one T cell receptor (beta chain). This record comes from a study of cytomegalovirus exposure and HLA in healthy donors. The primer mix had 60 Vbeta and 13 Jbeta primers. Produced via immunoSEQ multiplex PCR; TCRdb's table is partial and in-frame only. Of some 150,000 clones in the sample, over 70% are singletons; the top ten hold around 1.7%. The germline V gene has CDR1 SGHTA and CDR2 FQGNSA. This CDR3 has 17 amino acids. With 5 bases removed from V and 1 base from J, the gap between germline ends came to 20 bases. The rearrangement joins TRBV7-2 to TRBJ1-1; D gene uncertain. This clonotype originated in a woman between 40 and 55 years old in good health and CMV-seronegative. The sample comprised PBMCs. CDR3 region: CASSLEMTLPGNTEAFF. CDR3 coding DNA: TGTGCCAGCAGCCTAGAAATGACCCTGCCGGGGAACACTGAAGCTTTCTTT.